Listed below are T cell receptor beta chains from one sample, sequenced in a study of post-analysis software for immune sequencing data. Via MiXCR, TCRdb re-called the PCR reads, giving one row per CDR3 protein. Of approximately 570,000 distinct CDR3 sequences listed, around 44% were seen once; the top ten hold 1.5% to 2%. The sample consisted of blood. All receptors come from a girl aged 10 to 17 with multiple sclerosis. CDR3s include the opening cysteine and the closing phenylalanine or tryptophan. Each record gives: J gene, clone size, V gene, D gene, CDR3 protein, CDR3 DNA. D genes are given only for firm matches. Not all rows give a size; the values are once, few, many and, for expanded clones, a class.

TRBJ2-7 | NA | TRBV5-6 | TRBD2 | CASSFSGTRGYEQYF | TGTGCCAGCAGCTTCTCCGGGACTAGGGGCTACGAGCAGTACTTC
TRBJ2-5 | few | TRBV6-2/TRBV6-3 | NA | CASRELETQYF | TGTGCCAGCAGGGAGTTGGAGACCCAGTACTTC
TRBJ2-1 | NA | TRBV7-9 | NA | CASSLDMRISNEQFF | TGTGCCAGCAGCTTAGATATGCGAATTAGCAATGAGCAGTTCTTC
TRBJ1-2 | few | TRBV6-5 | NA | CASSYSLSLGSGGYTF | TGTGCCAGCAGTTACTCCCTCTCTTTGGGATCGGGAGGCTACACCTTC
TRBJ1-2 | NA | TRBV6-6 | NA | CASSYRDGGYTF | TGTGCCAGCAGTTACCGAGACGGTGGCTACACCTTC
TRBJ2-1 | few | TRBV20-1 | NA | CSASGLYNEQFF | TGCAGTGCCTCCGGACTGTACAATGAGCAGTTCTTC
TRBJ1-2 | once | TRBV15 | TRBD1 | CATSRLRDRVGGYTF | TGTGCCACCAGCAGGCTCCGGGACAGGGTGGGCGGCTACACCTTC
TRBJ1-1 | NA | TRBV4-1 | TRBD1 | CASRLVRGDRWNTEAFF | TGCGCCAGCAGACTTGTGCGGGGGGACAGATGGAACACTGAAGCTTTCTTT
TRBJ2-3 | NA | TRBV9 | TRBD2 | CASSVIAGGGGDTQYF | TGTGCCAGCAGCGTAATAGCGGGAGGAGGGGGAGATACGCAGTATTTT
TRBJ1-2 | NA | TRBV20-1 | NA | CSASDYGYTF | TGCAGTGCCAGCGACTATGGCTACACCTTC
TRBJ2-7 | NA | TRBV20-1 | TRBD2 | CSARDWASGGMSSYEQYF | TGCAGTGCTAGAGATTGGGCTAGCGGGGGGATGAGCTCCTACGAGCAGTACTTC